This T cell receptor beta chain is drawn from a study of cytomegalovirus exposure and HLA in healthy donors. J gave up 7 bases and V 1 base, and 6 bases lay outside the gene matches. This CDR3 is 16 amino acids long. Germline V gene lookup returns CDR1 MNHEY and CDR2 SMNVEV (reference sequence). Amplification used 60 Vbeta primers and 13 Jbeta primers. The table came from immunoSEQ multiplex PCR; TCRdb's copy has only in-frame clones and leaves some out. This repertoire shows 140,000 to 150,000 clones, approximately 82% found once; its top ten account for roughly 9.7%. This chain links TRBV27 with TRBJ2-5; 13 positions match TRBD2. The sequenced sample was PBMCs. The source is a woman in her sixties or seventies in good health and CMV-seropositive. CDR3 sequence (DNA): TGTGCCAGCAGTTTATACGGGACTAGCGGGACGAGGACCCAGTACTTC. As protein: CASSLYGTSGTRTQYF.